This TCR beta chain was profiled in a study of cytomegalovirus exposure and HLA in healthy donors. As for the study in general: Researchers previously reported finding just under 120 million unique TCR beta sequences from 170 million or so T cells. Findings and limits, study-wide: Common viral pathogens seemed to be connected with several of the most significant clusters, according to a later analysis. What was likely a sequencing artifact was a cluster of highly shared sequence variants.

About this clone: The antigen is not known.

Germline values: CDR1 SGHRS, CDR2 YFSETQ. The CDR3 loop spans 15 amino acids. The V gene end was trimmed by 4 bases and the J gene end by 2 bases; junction bases not matched to a gene: 7. Use of 60 Vbeta and 13 Jbeta primers characterized the PCR. Assay: immunoSEQ multiplex PCR; the TCRdb copy retains only in-frame clones and omits some. This sample yields about 170,000 clones, of which about 72% are seen a single time; about 1.6% belongs to the top ten. This chain uses TRBV5-1 with TRBJ2-3; TRBD1 matches 7 bases. The source is a girl under 18 in good health and CMV-seronegative. Sequenced input: PBMCs. CDR3 nucleotides: TGCGCCAGCAGCCGGGGACAGTCGAACACAGATACGCAGTATTTT. Protein product: CASSRGQSNTDTQYF.